What follows describes a single T cell receptor beta chain. What it binds is not known. This table comes from immunoSEQ multiplex PCR, and its TCRdb copy is limited to in-frame clones, with some not included. The table lists approximately 350,000 clones, roughly four fifths of them singletons, with around 7.3% in the top ten. The sample belongs to a study of Ad26.COV2.S vaccination and SARS-CoV-2 variants. The wider study: Intramuscularly, Ad26.COV2.S was given either once or twice, 56 days apart. Regarding the study as a whole: In TCR breadth and depth analyses, total T cell responses may have been underestimated. Vaccine recipients posted higher spike-specific TCR breadth than their placebo counterparts.

Treatment described: roughly 19 received Ad26.COV2.S at low or high dose, single or two shots; about 5 received placebo; per-sample allocation not given. Collection of samples fell on day 63 after the first vaccine or placebo injection. This TCR was recovered from a person aged 18-65 years who received the Ad26.COV2.S COVID-19 vaccine or a placebo. The source was peripheral blood, collected in a trial of Ad26.COV2.S vaccine versus placebo.

The CDR3 region is CASSPFAGDNAEQFF. The CDR3 DNA reads as TGTGCCAGCAGCCCTTTTGCGGGAGATAACGCTGAGCAGTTCTTC. This chain links TRBV7-6 with TRBJ2-1; TRBD2 matches 7 bases. Germline V gene sequence: CDR1 SGHVS, CDR2 FNYEAQ. V was clipped by 5 bases and J by 9 bases; unmatched bases: 13. This CDR3 has 15 residues.